The rows below give T cell receptor beta chains drawn from one sample of a study of neurological immune-mediated disorders. TCRdb re-called the 5' RACE reads through MiXCR, storing one row per CDR3 protein. The sample includes approximately 40,000 distinct CDR3 sequences, approximately 14% of them seen just once. The sample consisted of CD4+ T cells from blood. Receptors originate from a woman aged 55-70 years with HTLV-1-associated myelopathy (HAM/TSP). The CDR3 runs from the conserved cysteine through the conserved F or W. The order of the fields is D gene, J gene, V gene, clone size, CDR3 DNA, CDR3 protein. D genes are given only for firm matches. Clone size is given for some rows only: seen once, a few or many times, or a class if the clone is expanded.

d_gene: -
j_gene: TRBJ1-2
v_gene: TRBV7-6
abundance: many
CDR3nt: TGTGCCAGCAGCAGAACCGGGAGGAACTACACCTTC
CDR3aa: CASSRTGRNYTF

d_gene: -
j_gene: TRBJ2-7
v_gene: TRBV9
abundance: many
CDR3nt: TGTGCCAGCAGCGTAGTTGACGGGGGCGAGCAGTACTTC
CDR3aa: CASSVVDGGEQYF

d_gene: TRBD2
j_gene: TRBJ2-2
v_gene: TRBV24-1
abundance: many
CDR3nt: TGTGCCACCAGTGATGCGGGGGAGAGCACCGGGGAGCTGTTTTTT
CDR3aa: CATSDAGESTGELFF

d_gene: -
j_gene: TRBJ2-1
v_gene: TRBV5-1
abundance: many
CDR3nt: TGCGCCAGCAGCCCCCGACAGGCCAATGAGCAGTTCTTC
CDR3aa: CASSPRQANEQFF

d_gene: TRBD1
j_gene: TRBJ2-3
v_gene: TRBV27
abundance: many
CDR3nt: TGTGCCAGCTCTACCGGGACAGGGAGGACAGATACGCAGTATTTT
CDR3aa: CASSTGTGRTDTQYF

d_gene: -
j_gene: TRBJ2-2
v_gene: TRBV10-3
abundance: many
CDR3nt: TGTGCCATCAGTGTGCTGGGAAAGGAGGGCGGGGAGCTGTTTTTT
CDR3aa: CAISVLGKEGGELFF

d_gene: TRBD1
j_gene: TRBJ2-1
v_gene: TRBV5-1
abundance: -
CDR3nt: TGCGCCAGCAGCTTGGCACAGGGGAACAATGAGCAGTTCTTC
CDR3aa: CASSLAQGNNEQFF

d_gene: -
j_gene: TRBJ1-1
v_gene: TRBV20-1
abundance: many
CDR3nt: TGCAGTGCTTGGCGTAACACTGAAGCTTTCTTT
CDR3aa: CSAWRNTEAFF

d_gene: TRBD1
j_gene: TRBJ1-6
v_gene: TRBV20-1
abundance: many
CDR3nt: TGCAGTGCTAGAGGAAACAGGGGGCAGATGAACAATTCACCCCTCCACTTT
CDR3aa: CSARGNRGQMNNSPLHF

d_gene: TRBD1
j_gene: TRBJ1-3
v_gene: TRBV2
abundance: many
CDR3nt: TGTGCCAGCAAGGGACAGGCTTCTGGAAACACCATATATTTT
CDR3aa: CASKGQASGNTIYF

d_gene: -
j_gene: TRBJ1-6
v_gene: TRBV11-2
abundance: many
CDR3nt: TGTGCCAGCTCCGGCCCGTTCGACGCACCCCTCCACTTT
CDR3aa: CASSGPFDAPLHF

d_gene: TRBD2
j_gene: TRBJ2-1
v_gene: TRBV11-2
abundance: many
CDR3nt: TGTGCCAGCAGCTTAGGCCCGTTGCGGGGGGCGTCATTT
CDR3aa: CASSLGPLRGASF

d_gene: -
j_gene: TRBJ1-1
v_gene: TRBV5-1
abundance: many
CDR3nt: TGCGCCAGCAGCCCGTTGACAGGAGTTAGTGAAGCTTTCTTT
CDR3aa: CASSPLTGVSEAFF

d_gene: -
j_gene: TRBJ2-3
v_gene: TRBV6-1
abundance: many
CDR3nt: TGTGCCAGTGGAGATACGCAGTATTTT
CDR3aa: CASGDTQYF

d_gene: TRBD1
j_gene: TRBJ2-1
v_gene: TRBV29-1
abundance: many
CDR3nt: TGCAGCGTTGATCCTCAGGGGGCCTACAATGAGCAGTTCTTC
CDR3aa: CSVDPQGAYNEQFF

d_gene: TRBD1
j_gene: TRBJ1-1
v_gene: TRBV29-1
abundance: many
CDR3nt: TGCAGCGTTGATGACAGGGGCAGTGGAAAAGCTTTCTTT
CDR3aa: CSVDDRGSGKAFF

d_gene: TRBD1
j_gene: TRBJ1-3
v_gene: TRBV12-3/TRBV12-4
abundance: many
CDR3nt: TGTGCCAGCAGTTCCAGGGGGTCTGGAAACACCATATATTTT
CDR3aa: CASSSRGSGNTIYF

d_gene: -
j_gene: TRBJ1-2
v_gene: TRBV9
abundance: many
CDR3nt: TGTGCCAGCAGCCTCCTCGACAGGACGGGTGGCTACACCTTC
CDR3aa: CASSLLDRTGGYTF

d_gene: -
j_gene: TRBJ2-5
v_gene: TRBV10-3
abundance: many
CDR3nt: TGTGCCATCAGTACCGACAGAAACTCGGAGACCCAGTACTTC
CDR3aa: CAISTDRNSETQYF

d_gene: -
j_gene: TRBJ2-5
v_gene: TRBV20-1
abundance: many
CDR3nt: TGCAGTGCTCAGGGACTGCAATGGGGCCAAGAGACCCAGTACTTC
CDR3aa: CSAQGLQWGQETQYF

d_gene: TRBD2
j_gene: TRBJ2-3
v_gene: TRBV6-1
abundance: many
CDR3nt: TGTGCCAGCAGCTCAAGCGGGGGGCGCACAGATACGCAGTATTTT
CDR3aa: CASSSSGGRTDTQYF

d_gene: -
j_gene: TRBJ1-2
v_gene: TRBV29-1
abundance: many
CDR3nt: TGCAGCGTTGTAAGGGATCATGGCTACACCTTC
CDR3aa: CSVVRDHGYTF

d_gene: TRBD2
j_gene: TRBJ2-1
v_gene: TRBV5-1
abundance: -
CDR3nt: TGCGCCAGTAGGATGGGGCTAGCGGGGGGCTATGAGCAGTGCTTC
CDR3aa: CASRMGLAGGYEQCF

d_gene: TRBD1
j_gene: TRBJ1-1
v_gene: TRBV18
abundance: -
CDR3nt: TGTGCCAGCCGACCTGGACAGGGGAACACTGAAGCTTTCTTT
CDR3aa: CASRPGQGNTEAFF

d_gene: TRBD1
j_gene: TRBJ1-2
v_gene: TRBV7-7
abundance: many
CDR3nt: TGTGCTAGCAGCGCCCACCCCGGGACAGAAGGGAACTATGGCTACACCTTC
CDR3aa: CASSAHPGTEGNYGYTF

d_gene: -
j_gene: TRBJ2-3
v_gene: TRBV29-1
abundance: many
CDR3nt: TGCAGCGTTGATGTCGGAGGAACAGATACGCAGTATTTT
CDR3aa: CSVDVGGTDTQYF

d_gene: -
j_gene: TRBJ1-5
v_gene: TRBV19
abundance: many
CDR3nt: TGTGCCAGTAGTCGTATCGGCATAAACAATCAGCCCCAGCATTTT
CDR3aa: CASSRIGINNQPQHF

d_gene: -
j_gene: TRBJ1-1
v_gene: TRBV19
abundance: -
CDR3nt: TGTGCCAGTAGTACACAGGGTGGCACTGAAGCTTTCTTT
CDR3aa: CASSTQGGTEAFF

d_gene: TRBD1
j_gene: TRBJ1-6
v_gene: TRBV4-1
abundance: many
CDR3nt: TGCGCCAGCAGCCAAGAAGGTAGGGGACAGGGACCAAATTCACCCCTCCACTTT
CDR3aa: CASSQEGRGQGPNSPLHF

d_gene: -
j_gene: TRBJ1-1
v_gene: TRBV11-2
abundance: few
CDR3nt: TGTGCCAGCAGCCCACGCGAGACAGTGAACACTGAAGCTTTCTTT
CDR3aa: CASSPRETVNTEAFF

d_gene: TRBD1
j_gene: TRBJ1-1
v_gene: TRBV7-2
abundance: -
CDR3nt: TGTGCCAAAAGCCCCCGAGGCGTAGGGGGCTGGGGTGAAGCTTTCTTT
CDR3aa: CAKSPRGVGGWGEAFF

d_gene: -
j_gene: TRBJ1-6
v_gene: TRBV20-1
abundance: many
CDR3nt: TGCAGTGCTAGAGACCGTTTACGAAGCTATTCACCCCTCCACTTT
CDR3aa: CSARDRLRSYSPLHF

d_gene: TRBD2
j_gene: TRBJ2-1
v_gene: TRBV4-1
abundance: -
CDR3nt: TGCGCCAGCAGCCAAGGGGTTCTAGCGGGGGGGGCCGAGCAGTTCTTC
CDR3aa: CASSQGVLAGGAEQFF

d_gene: -
j_gene: TRBJ2-7
v_gene: TRBV30
abundance: -
CDR3nt: TGTGCCTGGAGTGTAACACGGACCTACGAGCAGTACTTC
CDR3aa: CAWSVTRTYEQYF

d_gene: -
j_gene: TRBJ2-5
v_gene: TRBV11-2
abundance: many
CDR3nt: TGTGCCAGCAGCTTAGATCCGGGGAGCCAAGAGACCCAGTACTTC
CDR3aa: CASSLDPGSQETQYF

d_gene: -
j_gene: TRBJ1-1
v_gene: TRBV20-1
abundance: many
CDR3nt: TGCAGTGCTAGTTCGGGCAAGGGACTGAACACTGAAGCTTTCTTT
CDR3aa: CSASSGKGLNTEAFF

d_gene: -
j_gene: TRBJ1-3
v_gene: TRBV5-1
abundance: -
CDR3nt: -
CDR3aa: CASSFYICRRSRSPAGGNTIYF

d_gene: -
j_gene: TRBJ2-4
v_gene: TRBV20-1
abundance: many
CDR3nt: TGCAGTGCTAGGGGAGAGGTGCGGGGCAAAAACATTCAGTACTTC
CDR3aa: CSARGEVRGKNIQYF

d_gene: -
j_gene: TRBJ2-7
v_gene: TRBV28
abundance: many
CDR3nt: TGTGCCAGCAGTTTAAATCCCTACGAGCAGTACTTC
CDR3aa: CASSLNPYEQYF

d_gene: TRBD2
j_gene: TRBJ2-3
v_gene: TRBV20-1
abundance: -
CDR3nt: TGCAGTGCTCTAGCGGGAGGGTACACAGATACGCAGTATTTT
CDR3aa: CSALAGGYTDTQYF

d_gene: TRBD2
j_gene: TRBJ2-7
v_gene: TRBV7-8
abundance: many
CDR3nt: TGTGCCAGCAGCTCTCCCTGGACTAGCGGGGGAAACTACGAGCAGTACTTC
CDR3aa: CASSSPWTSGGNYEQYF

d_gene: -
j_gene: TRBJ2-2
v_gene: TRBV20-1
abundance: many
CDR3nt: TGCAGTGCTAGAACCAGGTTAAACACCGGGGAGCTGTTTTTT
CDR3aa: CSARTRLNTGELFF

d_gene: -
j_gene: TRBJ2-1
v_gene: TRBV9
abundance: many
CDR3nt: TGTGCCAGCAGCGTAGCAACAGGCTCCTACAATGAGCAGTTCTTC
CDR3aa: CASSVATGSYNEQFF

d_gene: -
j_gene: TRBJ2-1
v_gene: TRBV20-1
abundance: many
CDR3nt: TGCAGTGCTAGGACCCAGTTGGGCTACAATGAGCAGTTCTTC
CDR3aa: CSARTQLGYNEQFF